The clone carrying this T cell receptor (beta chain) was seen a few times. Its antigen is unidentified. This sample stems from a study of blood T cells in healthy people across ages. Whole-study results and caveats: Unknown CMV status may confound age-related changes in expanded clones.

The CDR3 spans 16 residues. V was cut by 2 bases and J by 1 base, with 15 bases left in between. Germline lookup yields CDR1 SGHRS and CDR2 YFSETQ. Donors were healthy Caucasian individuals from Russia aged about 6 to 95. Isolation per sample recovered at least 7 million PBMCs. Alongside a J-beta primer mix, a sample-barcoded 5' primer served in a second PCR lasting about 7 to 12 cycles. Via MiXCR, TCRdb re-called the 5' RACE reads, giving one row per CDR3 protein. The repertoire holds about 840,000 distinct CDR3 sequences, with just under 30% as singletons. This sample also appeared in a second study, on T cells of mothers and their children. From that report: No persistent microchimeric T cell clones were detected at around 100 clones per million clonotypes sensitivity.

The J gene is TRBJ1-1, the V gene TRBV5-1; D may be TRBD1 (5 bases). The clonotype comes from a woman aged 40 to 50 in good health. Sequenced material: blood. CDR3 DNA sequence: TGCGCCAGCAGCTTTCCCGCAAGGGGAGGGAACACTGAAGCTTTCTTT. Protein product: CASSFPARGGNTEAFF.